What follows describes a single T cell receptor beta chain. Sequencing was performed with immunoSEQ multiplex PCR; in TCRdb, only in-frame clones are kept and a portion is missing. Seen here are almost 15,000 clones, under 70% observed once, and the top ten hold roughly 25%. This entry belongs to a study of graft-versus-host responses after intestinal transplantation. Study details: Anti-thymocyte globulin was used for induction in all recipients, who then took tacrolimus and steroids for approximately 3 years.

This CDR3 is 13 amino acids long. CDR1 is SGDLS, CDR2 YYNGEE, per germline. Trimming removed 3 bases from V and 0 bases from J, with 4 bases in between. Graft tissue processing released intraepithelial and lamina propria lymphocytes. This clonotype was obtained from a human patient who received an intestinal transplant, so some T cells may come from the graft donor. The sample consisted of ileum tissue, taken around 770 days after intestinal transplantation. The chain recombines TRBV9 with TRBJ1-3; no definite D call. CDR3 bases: TGTGCCAGCAGCGACAGCTCTGGAAACACCATATATTTT. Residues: CASSDSSGNTIYF. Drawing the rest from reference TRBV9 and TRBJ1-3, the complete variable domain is DSGVTQTPKHLITATGQRVTLRCSPRSGDLSVYWYQQSLDQGLQFLIQYYNGEERAKGNILERFSAQQFPDLHSELNLSSLELGDSALYFCASSDSSGNTIYFGEGSWLTVV.